The 3 T cell receptor beta chains presented below share a single source sample, sequenced in a study of regulatory T cells in long-lasting Graves disease. The time point here: persistent/refractory GD, antithyroid drugs over 5 years with positive TRAb. Preparation of the TCR library used RNA extracted from PBMCs. Through Arm-PCR of CDR3 regions and iRepertoire HTBI primers, TCR beta libraries were built. In TCRdb, the multiplex PCR reads were re-called with MiXCR into one record per CDR3 protein. The table shows some 420,000 distinct CDR3 sequences, with under 25% occurring only once. Specimen: peripheral blood mononuclear cells (PBMCs), collected when the disease was refractory, from a patient treated with antithyroid drugs. These TCRs come from a female donor with Graves disease.

At least ten counts were recorded for this clonotype. V gene TRBV2 combines with J gene TRBJ2-4; possibly TRBD1 for D (6 bases). The CDR3 is 15 residues long. V gave up 6 bases and J gave up 0 bases, with 12 bases separating them. In germline, CDR1 is SNHLY, CDR2 FYNNEI. CDR3 loop: CASSPGALAKNIQYF. CDR3 nucleotide sequence: TGTGCCAGCAGCCCAGGGGCCCTAGCCAAAAACATTCAGTACTTC.

The chain uses TRBV10-3 and TRBJ1-2, with 8 bases fitting TRBD1. V gave up 7 bases and J gave up 7 bases; unmatched junction bases: 5. Germline V gene data show CDR1 as ENHRY and CDR2 as SYGVKD. The CDR3 has 12 amino acids. The CDR3 nucleotides are TGTGCCATCAAGACAGGGGATGGTGGCTACACCTTC. Amino acid sequence: CAIKTGDGGYTF.

The chain recombines TRBV18 with TRBJ2-5; 9 nucleotides align to TRBD2. The V segment lost 8 bases and the J segment 1 base; nucleotides outside the gene matches: 2. The germline V gene has CDR1 KGHSH and CDR2 LQKENI. CDR3 length equals 13 residues. The CDR3 is CASRTSAQETQYF. Here the CDR3 DNA reads TGTGCCAGCCGGACTAGCGCCCAAGAGACCCAGTACTTC.